The 27 T cell receptor beta chains below come from one sample, sequenced in a study of CD8 T cells in ankylosing spondylitis (dated by TCRdb to the late 2010s). Library preparation employed 5' RACE. The instrument was an Illumina HiSeq 2500. TCRdb cleaned the public reads at Q25 with fastp, built clones with MiXCR and kept in-frame beta chains. Duplicate CDR3 protein sequences are folded into a single record with the most common DNA and genes. The sample includes 150,000 to 200,000 distinct CDR3 sequences, with 15% to 20% observed a single time. 7.8% of the sample is held by the ten biggest clonotypes. Sequencing input: blood, either unsorted or a sorted T cell fraction (not recorded which). The receptors here all came from a male donor with ankylosing spondylitis or in good health (not recorded which).

In its sample, this clonotype was seen a few times. The rearrangement joins TRBV5-1 to TRBJ2-1; TRBD2 matches 7 bases. Germline values: CDR1 SGHRS, CDR2 YFSETQ. V shed 1 base, J shed 8 bases, and the junction held 12 bases outside the gene matches. The CDR3 extends over 16 amino acids. CDR3 loop: CASSLSGRALSDEQFF. In DNA form, the CDR3 reads TGCGCCAGCAGCTTGTCGGGGAGGGCCCTATCCGATGAGCAGTTCTTC.

This clonotype was detected ten times or more. The chain has TRBV3-1 and TRBJ2-7; TRBD2 matches 7 bases. The CDR3 totals 14 residues. With V trimmed by 5 bases and J by 3 bases, 7 bases remained unmatched. The V gene's germline CDR1 is LGHDT and CDR2 YNNKEL (reference sequence). CDR3 sequence (DNA): TGTGCCAGCAGCTGGGGCACTAGCGACTACGAGCAGTACTTC. Protein product: CASSWGTSDYEQYF.

This clonotype turned up a few times. The chain joins TRBV5-5 to TRBJ2-1, with TRBD2 identical over 14 bases. This CDR3 region has 16 residues. Trimming removed 5 bases from V and 5 bases from J; junction bases left unmatched: 6. Germline V lookup: CDR1 SGHKS, CDR2 YYEKEE (reference sequence). The CDR3 bases are TGTGCCAGCAGGGGTCGGGGACTAGCGGGAGACAATGAGCAGTTCTTC. It encodes CASRGRGLAGDNEQFF.

The chain links TRBV2 to TRBJ2-6; possibly TRBD1 for D (6 bases). The germline gives CDR1 SNHLY, CDR2 FYNNEI. The CDR3 runs to 18 residues. The CDR3 DNA sequence: TGTACCATCAGTGCTGTCGAAAGGGGGACAACTGGGGCCAACGTCCTGACTTTC. It specifies CTISAVERGTTGANVLTF.

The chain uses TRBV2 and TRBJ2-7; 7 nucleotides match TRBD2. The CDR3 runs 12 residues. Germline CDR1 is SNHLY and CDR2 is FYNNEI. V lost 7 bases, J lost 4 bases, and 4 bases stayed unmatched. The CDR3 bases are TGTGCCAGCAAAGGGGAGGGGTACGAGCAGTACTTC. Translated, it gives CASKGEGYEQYF.

This clonotype was recorded at least ten times. The rearrangement joins TRBV5-1 to TRBJ2-3, with 13 positions matching TRBD2. CDR3 length: 18 amino acids. V dropped 0 bases and J dropped 3; count of bases not matched to a gene: 7. Germline CDR1 is SGHRS and CDR2 is YFSETQ. CDR3 residues: CASSLAPPGLAGTDTQYF. The CDR3 nucleotides read TGCGCCAGCAGCTTGGCCCCTCCGGGACTAGCGGGGACAGATACGCAGTATTTT.

This clonotype was found a few times. This chain joins TRBV27 and TRBJ2-1; no reliable D call. From germline, CDR1 is MNHEY and CDR2 SMNVEV (reference sequence). V dropped 4 bases and J dropped 6 bases, with 10 bases sitting between them. The CDR3 runs to 13 residues. The CDR3 here is CASSSVQTNEQFF. The CDR3 DNA sequence: TGTGCCAGCAGTTCGGTCCAAACCAATGAGCAGTTCTTC.

V gene TRBV6-6 combines with J gene TRBJ2-5; D perhaps matches TRBD1 (7 bases). V lost 4 bases and J lost 5, with 11 bases in between. The germline V gene has CDR1 MNHNY and CDR2 SVGAGI (reference sequence). The CDR3 totals 13 residues. In DNA, the CDR3 is TGTGCCAGCAGTTCCCAGGGGGGCGAGACCCAGTACTTC. Translation: CASSSQGGETQYF.

The chain has TRBV11-2 and TRBJ2-1; TRBD2 matches at 7 bases. The CDR3 totals 15 residues. CDR1 and CDR2 from the germline V gene are SGHAT and FQNNGV. The trim removed 6 bases at V and 4 bases at J, leaving 9 bases unmatched. DNA of the CDR3: TGTGCCAGCAGGTCCCTCGGGCGGGAGTACAATGAGCAGTTCTTC. This translates into CASRSLGREYNEQFF.

The gene calls are TRBV27 and TRBJ2-2, with D perhaps matching TRBD2 (5 bases). Per germline, CDR1 MNHEY and CDR2 SMNVEV (reference sequence). The CDR3 has 13 amino acids. V shed 10 bases and J shed 5 bases, with 14 bases lying between them. The CDR3, as DNA: TGTGCCACCACAAACGGGGTAACCGGGGAGCTGTTTTTT. Its protein product is CATTNGVTGELFF.

This chain joins TRBV18 and TRBJ2-3, with 11 nucleotides matching TRBD2. Germline CDR1 is KGHSH and CDR2 is LQKENI. V lost 6 bases, J lost 4 bases, and 6 bases stayed unmatched. This CDR3 has 15 residues. The CDR3 protein is CASSNPSGRSDTQYF. CDR3 sequence (DNA): TGTGCCAGCTCCAACCCTAGCGGGAGGTCAGATACGCAGTATTTT.

This clonotype was recorded many times. The chain is built from TRBV12-3 or TRBV12-4 and TRBJ2-1, with a weak D call TRBD2 (6 bases). The germline V and J ends were trimmed by 6 bases and 7 bases, with 19 bases remaining between them. This CDR3 is 15 amino acids long. DNA for the CDR3: TGTGCCAGCAGCCGTAGCGGTGGTCTACAGAATGAGCAGTTCTTC. Translated: CASSRSGGLQNEQFF.

This clonotype was seen repeatedly, ten times or more. The V gene is TRBV20-1, the J gene TRBJ2-1, with D perhaps matching TRBD2 (5 bases). The V and J ends lost 3 bases and 9 bases respectively, with 18 bases between them. CDR1 is DFQATT and CDR2 is SNEGSKA in the germline V gene (reference sequence). The CDR3 is made up of 14 amino acids. The DNA for the CDR3 is TGCAGTGCTAGGGGGAGAGGGATATTGGGTGAGCAGTTCTTC. Residues: CSARGRGILGEQFF.

This clonotype was recorded at least ten times. V is TRBV19 and J is TRBJ2-7, with TRBD2 matching 9 bases. V was pared by 4 bases and J by 3 bases, with 7 bases of the junction left unmatched. The CDR3 runs to 15 residues. CDR1 is LNHDA, CDR2 SQIVND, per germline (reference sequence). CDR3 sequence (DNA): TGTGCCAGTAGTACGCCTAGCGGGATTAACTACGAGCAGTACTTC. It is translated as CASSTPSGINYEQYF.

This clonotype was counted many times. CDR3 amino acids: CASGFSGIGEKLFF. The CDR3 nucleotides read TGTGCCAGCGGGTTTTCCGGTATCGGTGAAAAACTGTTTTTT. The chain couples TRBV12-3 or TRBV12-4 to TRBJ1-4, with D hard to call. The CDR3 has 14 residues. Deletions cut 8 bases from V and 7 bases from J, with 17 bases between.

The V call is TRBV7-2, the J call TRBJ2-1, with D tentatively TRBD2 (5 bases). The CDR3 loop spans 14 amino acids. The germline V gene encodes CDR1 SGHTA and CDR2 FQGNSA. The germline V and J ends were trimmed by 2 bases and 7 bases, with 12 bases remaining between them. CDR3 in DNA: TGTGCCAGCAGCTTATTACTAGTGTCGAATGAGCAGTTCTTC. Translating gives CASSLLLVSNEQFF.

Worth noting for this clonotype: This clone may be a read error of a much larger clone one base away. This chain connects TRBV18 to TRBJ2-1; the D is unclear. In germline, CDR1 is KGHSH, CDR2 LQKENI. This CDR3 spans 12 amino acids. DNA for the CDR3: TGTACCAGCTCACCACGCTACAATGAGCAGTTCTTC. Encoded protein: CTSSPRYNEQFF.

Notes on this clonotype: One base away lies a much larger clone, so this may be a sequencing read error. Because the CDR3 is missing its conserved closing phenylalanine or tryptophan, this is likely a read error. This rearrangement joins TRBV27 to TRBJ1-5, with D maybe TRBD1 (6 bases). Germline CDR1 MNHEY, CDR2 SMNVEV (reference sequence). Trimming left V 6 bases short and J 5 bases short, with 11 bases between. The CDR3 contains 13 residues. The CDR3 reads CASSRQEHQPQHL. The CDR3 DNA is TGTGCCAGCAGCCGACAGGAGCATCAGCCCCAGCATCTT.

This clonotype was seen a few times. The gene calls are TRBV30 and TRBJ1-1; D call uncertain. V was cut by 1 base and J by 11 bases, with 11 bases left in between. Per the germline V gene, CDR1 is GTSNPN and CDR2 is SVGIG (reference sequence). The CDR3 loop spans 11 amino acids. DNA for the CDR3: TGTGCCTGGAGTGGGGGTTTCGAGGCTTTCTTT. This encodes CAWSGGFEAFF.

This chain joins TRBV6-5 and TRBJ2-3, with D possibly matching TRBD1 (5 bases). Germline lookup yields CDR1 MNHEY and CDR2 SVGAGI. The V gene lost 0 bases and the J gene lost 5 bases, with 15 bases spanning the gap. This CDR3 region has 16 residues. The CDR3 bases are TGTGCCAGCAGTTACTCAGCTAGGGGCTCCGGAGATACGCAGTATTTT. Translated, it gives CASSYSARGSGDTQYF.

This clonotype has ten or more counts. The rearrangement uses TRBV7-7 and TRBJ2-2; 7 bases are a match to TRBD2. The germline CDR1 and CDR2 sequences are SSHAT and FNYEAQ (reference sequence). V was pared by 1 base and J by 0 bases, with 5 bases of the junction left unmatched. CDR3 length: 17 residues. This chain's CDR3 is CASSLVLAVTNTGELFF. As DNA, the CDR3 is TGTGCCAGCAGCTTAGTGCTAGCGGTTACGAACACCGGGGAGCTGTTTTTT.

This clonotype has a count of ten or more. This rearrangement joins TRBV5-1 to TRBJ2-1; D gene unclear. Germline CDR1 SGHRS, CDR2 YFSETQ. V dropped 0 bases and J dropped 5 bases, with 9 bases sitting between them. This CDR3 comprises 14 residues. The CDR3 coding sequence is TGCGCCAGCAGCTTGGCGGTGGCCAACAATGAGCAGTTCTTC. Its translation is CASSLAVANNEQFF.

This clonotype was found many times. V gene TRBV27 combines with J gene TRBJ1-5; a weak D match, TRBD1 (6 bases). Germline V lookup: CDR1 MNHEY, CDR2 SMNVEV (reference sequence). CDR3 length: 14 residues. Deletions cut 0 bases from V and 5 bases from J, with 8 bases between. CDR3 region: CASSLSRGYQPQHF. The CDR3 bases are TGTGCCAGCAGTTTATCCAGGGGCTATCAGCCCCAGCATTTT.

In this sample, this clonotype turned up many times. The chain combines TRBV5-6 with TRBJ1-2; D uncertain. The CDR3 is made up of 14 amino acids. Trimming cost V 4 bases and J 5 bases, with 15 bases left between them. Germline CDR1 SGHDT, CDR2 YYEEEE. For the CDR3, the DNA is TGTGCCAGCAGCCCCCAGACGGGAGTTTATGGCTACACCTTC. Translated, it gives CASSPQTGVYGYTF.

The chain combines TRBV5-1 with TRBJ2-3; possible D gene TRBD1, 6 bases. This CDR3 region has 17 residues. Trimming shortened V by 3 bases and J by 0 bases, and 17 bases separated the two germline ends. Germline loops: CDR1 SGHRS, CDR2 YFSETQ. The CDR3 DNA is TGCGCCAGCAGCTCGGGTCTGGGGGCAGCTAGCACAGATACGCAGTATTTT. Translating it yields CASSSGLGAASTDTQYF. The full variable domain, completed using reference TRBV5-1 and TRBJ2-3, is KAGVTQTPRYLIKTRGQQVTLSCSPISGHRSVSWYQQTPGQGLQFLFEYFSETQRNKGNFPGRFSGRQFSNSRSEMNVSTLELGDSALYLCASSSGLGAASTDTQYFGPGTRLTVL.

This clonotype has at least ten counts. V usage is TRBV29-1 and J usage is TRBJ2-2; the D is unclear. Germline loops: CDR1 SQVTM, CDR2 ANQGSEA. V lost 3 bases to trimming and J lost 0 bases, with 8 bases between them. CDR3 length: 14 amino acids. The CDR3 spells CSVDMGTNTGELFF. The CDR3 DNA is TGCAGCGTTGACATGGGGACGAACACCGGGGAGCTGTTTTTT.

The genes are TRBV25-1 and TRBJ1-4, with unresolved D. The CDR3 spans 13 residues. In germline, CDR1 is MGHDK, CDR2 SYGVNS. The V and J ends lost 7 bases and 7 bases respectively, with 13 bases between them. CDR3 loop: CASTVRRGEKLFF. The CDR3 coding sequence is TGTGCCAGCACTGTCAGGCGGGGTGAAAAACTGTTTTTT.